This passage covers 21 T cell receptor beta chains from one sample sequenced in a study of cytomegalovirus exposure and HLA in healthy donors. Use of 60 Vbeta and 13 Jbeta primers characterized the PCR. The table came from immunoSEQ multiplex PCR; TCRdb's copy has only in-frame clones and leaves some out. This table holds 95,000 to 150,000 clones, 81% found once. The source material was PBMCs. The receptors stem from a man younger than 35 in good health and CMV-seropositive.

This clone has more than one count but fewer than ten. The junction shows a germline mismatch at one end, possibly a read error. This same CDR3 is encoded by further DNA sequences in the sample. The chain uses TRBV7-2 and TRBJ2-7; D possibly corresponds to TRBD2 (5 bases). There are 12 residues in the CDR3. CDR1 SGHTA and CDR2 FQGNSA come from the germline V gene. The CDR3 bases are TGTTCCAGGAGGACGTCGGGATACGAGCAGTACTTC. Translation: CSRRTSGYEQYF.

The V call is TRBV11-1, the J call TRBJ2-5, with D maybe TRBD1 (6 bases). V shed 4 bases and J shed 0 bases, with 9 bases lying between them. CDR1 SGHAT and CDR2 FQDESV come from the germline V gene (reference sequence). The CDR3 covers 14 residues. DNA of the CDR3: TGTGCCAGCAGCTCTCAGGGGTACCAAGAGACCCAGTACTTC. Protein: CASSSQGYQETQYF.

The chain carries TRBV2 and TRBJ1-3, with a possible D match to TRBD1 (5 bases). The CDR3 is 15 amino acids. V was trimmed by 8 bases and J by 4 bases, leaving 18 bases between them. Germline lookup yields CDR1 SNHLY and CDR2 FYNNEI. The chain's CDR3 is CASAAFGGVGNTIYF. The CDR3 coding sequence is TGTGCCAGCGCCGCGTTCGGGGGGGTCGGAAACACCATATATTTT.

The gene calls are TRBV18 and TRBJ1-1, with D maybe TRBD1 (5 bases). Per germline, CDR1 KGHSH and CDR2 LQKENI. The V gene lost 4 bases and the J gene lost 7 bases, with 13 bases spanning the gap. The CDR3 length is 13 residues. This CDR3 reads CASSLTDFGEAFF. CDR3 DNA sequence: TGTGCCAGCTCACTGACAGATTTCGGTGAAGCTTTCTTT.

The rearrangement links TRBV7-9 to TRBJ1-4, with D perhaps matching TRBD1 (6 bases). The CDR3 consists of 16 residues. The V end lost 5 bases, the J end lost 0 bases, and 13 bases lay between the germline ends. Germline V gene data show CDR1 as SEHNR and CDR2 as FQNEAQ (reference sequence). CDR3 amino acids: CASSKNRQATNEKLFF. CDR3 nucleotide sequence: TGTGCCAGCAGCAAGAACCGACAGGCAACTAATGAAAAACTGTTTTTT.

This clone came up once. The chain is built from TRBV6-1 and TRBJ1-5; D gene uncertain. Trimming took 2 bases from V and 7 from J, leaving 12 bases between them. CDR1 and CDR2 (germline): MNHNS, SASEGT. The CDR3 is made up of 14 amino acids. As DNA, the CDR3 is TGTGCCAGCAGTGAAAGCGGCAGAGGCCAGCCCCAGCATTTT. It yields the protein CASSESGRGQPQHF.

This clone was counted between two and nine times. The CDR3 bases are TGTGCCAGCAGTGCACAGGGGAACACTGAAGCTTTCTTT. It translates to CASSAQGNTEAFF. V and J are TRBV27 and TRBJ1-1; perhaps TRBD1 as D (6 bases). This CDR3 has 13 amino acids. The V and J ends lost 5 bases and 1 base respectively, with 8 bases between them. Germline CDR1 is MNHEY and CDR2 is SMNVEV (reference sequence).

J is TRBJ2-1 and V is TRBV19; tentative D call: TRBD2 (6 bases). Germline loops: CDR1 LNHDA, CDR2 SQIVND (reference sequence). Trimming pared 2 bases from V and 2 bases from J, leaving 10 bases between. The CDR3 contains 15 residues. The CDR3, as DNA: TGTGCCAGTAGTATATCTAGCGAGCCCTACAATGAGCAGTTCTTC. Residues: CASSISSEPYNEQFF.

The V call is TRBV2, the J call TRBJ2-7, with TRBD2 matching over 8 bases. V shed 6 bases and J 5 bases; nucleotides not matched to a gene: 15. Germline V CDR1 and CDR2: SNHLY, FYNNEI. The CDR3 consists of 16 residues. In DNA, the CDR3 is TGTGCCAGCAGCGATTCACAAGCGGGAGTAACCGACGAGCAGTACTTC. It translates to CASSDSQAGVTDEQYF.

This chain uses TRBV6-5 with TRBJ2-7; 9 bases are a match to TRBD1. The CDR3 is made up of 14 amino acids. V was pared by 6 bases and J by 6 bases, with 9 bases of the junction left unmatched. Germline CDR1 is MNHEY and CDR2 is SVGAGI. The CDR3 reads CASRPPGQGREQYF. In DNA, the CDR3 is TGTGCCAGCAGGCCGCCGGGACAGGGTCGCGAGCAGTACTTC.

This rearrangement joins TRBV29-1 to TRBJ2-7; the match to TRBD2 covers 11 bases. The CDR3 runs 14 residues. Trimming removed 6 bases from V and 2 bases from J; junction bases left unmatched: 6. Per germline, CDR1 SQVTM and CDR2 ANQGSEA. CDR3: CSVELAGEAYEQYF. DNA for the CDR3: TGCAGCGTCGAACTAGCGGGGGAAGCCTACGAGCAGTACTTC.

J is TRBJ2-3 and V is TRBV5-4; a possible D gene is TRBD1 (7 bases). This CDR3 contains 12 residues. V was trimmed by 4 bases and J by 5 bases, leaving 8 bases between them. Germline CDR1 is SGHNT and CDR2 is YYREEE (reference sequence). The CDR3 DNA reads as TGTGCCAGCAGCCAGGGGGGAGATACGCAGTATTTT. Translation: CASSQGGDTQYF.

The V gene is TRBV15, the J gene TRBJ1-1; the D is unclear. Per the germline V gene, CDR1 is LNHNV and CDR2 is YYDKDF (reference sequence). Trimming cost V 0 bases and J 4 bases, with 12 bases left between them. CDR3 length: 15 amino acids. CDR3 nucleotide sequence: TGTGCCACCAGCAGAGATTTAGTGAGTACCACTGAAGCTTTCTTT. Its protein product is CATSRDLVSTTEAFF.

V and J are TRBV27 and TRBJ1-1; TRBD1 matches at 11 bases. Germline CDR1 is MNHEY and CDR2 is SMNVEV (reference sequence). The CDR3 has 14 residues. The J segment lost 5 bases and the V segment lost 6 bases, leaving 5 bases of the junction unmatched. The CDR3 DNA follows: TGTGCCAGCAGAGCCGGGACAGGGGGTACTGAAGCTTTCTTT. This translates into CASRAGTGGTEAFF.

This chain connects TRBV27 to TRBJ1-2; tentative D call: TRBD1 (5 bases). Germline CDR1 MNHEY, CDR2 SMNVEV (reference sequence). V gave up 0 bases and J gave up 8 bases, with 13 bases separating them. The CDR3 runs to 14 residues. The CDR3 region has the DNA TGTGCCAGCAGTTTATCGGTCGGAAGGGGAGGCTACACCTTC. This codes for CASSLSVGRGGYTF.

The chain carries TRBV18 and TRBJ1-1; possibly TRBD1 for D (5 bases). The V end lost 3 bases, the J end lost 5 bases, and 19 bases lay between the germline ends. The CDR3 consists of 16 residues. From germline, CDR1 is KGHSH and CDR2 LQKENI. The CDR3 DNA reads TGTGCCAGCTCACCGACCTCTGCCTGGGGGGGGACTGAAGCTTTCTTT. Translated, it gives CASSPTSAWGGTEAFF.

The J gene is TRBJ2-3, the V gene TRBV5-1; 12 bases line up with TRBD2. J lost 6 bases, V lost 4 bases, and 6 bases had no gene match. CDR3 length equals 15 residues. Germline CDR1 is SGHRS and CDR2 is YFSETQ. In DNA form, the CDR3 reads TGCGCCAGCAGCCTACGGACTAGCGGGGCTGATACGCAGTATTTT. This sequence encodes CASSLRTSGADTQYF.

The rearrangement links TRBV27 to TRBJ2-2; tentatively, D is TRBD2 (6 bases). The CDR3 length is 15 residues. Germline CDR1 reads MNHEY; CDR2 reads SMNVEV (reference sequence). The germline V and J ends were trimmed by 2 bases and 3 bases, with 10 bases remaining between them. The CDR3, as DNA: TGTGCCAGCAGTTTAAGGGCGGGGTACACCGGGGAGCTGTTTTTT. Protein sequence: CASSLRAGYTGELFF.

The chain carries TRBV6-1 and TRBJ1-4; D gene uncertain. This CDR3 has 13 amino acids. CDR1 is MNHNS and CDR2 is SASEGT in the germline V gene. V shed 8 bases and J shed 4 bases, with 11 bases lying between them. The CDR3 nucleotides read TGTGCCAGCCAGCATACAGATAATGAAAAACTGTTTTTT. The encoded protein is CASQHTDNEKLFF.

J is TRBJ1-2 and V is TRBV7-9; 11 positions match TRBD1. Germline loops: CDR1 SEHNR, CDR2 FQNEAQ (reference sequence). Trimming at V came to 5 bases and at J to 5 bases, leaving 13 bases not matched to a gene. The CDR3 is made up of 17 amino acids. The CDR3 DNA reads as TGTGCCAGCAGCACAGGACAGGGGGCGACCCTTGGGTATGGCTACACCTTC. Translating it yields CASSTGQGATLGYGYTF.

The rearrangement joins TRBV7-2 to TRBJ2-1; 11 bases are a match to TRBD2. The V and J ends lost 8 bases and 4 bases, in that order; junction bases with no gene match: 7. The CDR3 is 15 amino acids. Germline loops: CDR1 SGHTA, CDR2 FQGNSA. CDR3 protein: CASVPPSGGYNEQFF. CDR3 sequence (DNA): TGTGCCAGCGTACCACCTAGCGGGGGGTACAATGAGCAGTTCTTC.